This T cell receptor beta chain was sequenced for a study of cytomegalovirus exposure and HLA in healthy donors. Overall study findings and caveats: In vitro confirmation showed a few CMV-associated chains to be CMV antigen specific.

The PCR made use of 60 Vbeta and 13 Jbeta primers. Clones were sequenced by immunoSEQ multiplex PCR, and TCRdb holds only the in-frame ones, with some missing. The sample lists about 180,000 clones, around 80% seen once, with roughly 2.5% in the top ten. The table lists this clone with a few counts. The antigen is unknown. There are 15 residues in the CDR3. CDR1 SEHNR and CDR2 FQNEAQ come from the germline V gene (reference sequence). The V gene lost 5 bases and the J gene lost 1 base, with 14 bases spanning the gap. The sample taken for sequencing was PBMCs. The V call is TRBV7-9, the J call TRBJ1-1, with a possible D match to TRBD1 (5 bases). This clonotype was obtained from a woman in her twenties or thirties in good health and CMV-seropositive. The CDR3 DNA follows: TGTGCCAGCAGCCACGTGGGGGGAGGGAACACTGAAGCTTTCTTT. Its protein product is CASSHVGGGNTEAFF.